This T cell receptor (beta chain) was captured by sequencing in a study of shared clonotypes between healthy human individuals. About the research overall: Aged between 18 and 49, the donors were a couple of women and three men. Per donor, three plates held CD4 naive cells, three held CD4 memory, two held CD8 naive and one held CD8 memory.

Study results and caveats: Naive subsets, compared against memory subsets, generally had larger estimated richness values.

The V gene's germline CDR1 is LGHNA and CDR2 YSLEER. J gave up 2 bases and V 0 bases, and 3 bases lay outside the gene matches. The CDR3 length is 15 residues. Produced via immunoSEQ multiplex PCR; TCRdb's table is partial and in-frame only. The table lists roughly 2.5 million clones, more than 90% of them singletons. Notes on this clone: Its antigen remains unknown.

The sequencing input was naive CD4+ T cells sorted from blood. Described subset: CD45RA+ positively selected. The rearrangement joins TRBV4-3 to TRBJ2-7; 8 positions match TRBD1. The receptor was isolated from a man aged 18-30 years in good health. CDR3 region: CASSQEAGGTYEQYF. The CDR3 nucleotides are TGCGCCAGCAGCCAAGAGGCAGGGGGCACCTACGAGCAGTACTTC.